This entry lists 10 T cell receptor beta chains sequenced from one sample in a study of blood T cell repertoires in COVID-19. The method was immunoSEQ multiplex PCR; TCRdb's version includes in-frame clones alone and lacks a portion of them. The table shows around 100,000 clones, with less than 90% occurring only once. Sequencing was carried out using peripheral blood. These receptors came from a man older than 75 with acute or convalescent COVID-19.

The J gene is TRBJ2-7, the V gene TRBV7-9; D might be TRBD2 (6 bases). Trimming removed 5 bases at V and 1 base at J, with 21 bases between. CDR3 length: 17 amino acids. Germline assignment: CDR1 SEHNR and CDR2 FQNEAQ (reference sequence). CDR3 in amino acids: CASSVGTGGNQSYEQYF. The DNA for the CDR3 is TGTGCCAGCAGCGTCGGGACTGGGGGAAACCAGTCCTACGAGCAGTACTTC.

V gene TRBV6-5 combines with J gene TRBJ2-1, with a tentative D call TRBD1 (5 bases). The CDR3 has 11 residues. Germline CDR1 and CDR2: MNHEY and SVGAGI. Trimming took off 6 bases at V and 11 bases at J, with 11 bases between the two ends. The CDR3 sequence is CASSQDSKQFF. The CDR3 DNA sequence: TGTGCCAGCAGCCAAGACAGTAAGCAGTTCTTC.

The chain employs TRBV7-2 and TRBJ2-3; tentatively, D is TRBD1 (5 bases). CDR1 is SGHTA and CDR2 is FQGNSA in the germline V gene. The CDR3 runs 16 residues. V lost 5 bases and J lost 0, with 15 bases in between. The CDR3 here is CASSHRRQSSTDTQYF. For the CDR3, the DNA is TGTGCCAGCAGCCACCGTAGACAGTCTAGCACAGATACGCAGTATTTT.

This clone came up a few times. The CDR3 DNA reads as TGTGCCAGCAGCTTAATCAGGAACACTGAAGCTTTCTTT. It specifies CASSLIRNTEAFF. The chain carries TRBV11-1 and TRBJ1-1; D gene uncertain. There are 13 residues in the CDR3. V was shortened by 2 bases and J by 1 base, with 5 bases between the two germline ends. Looked up from germline, CDR1 is SGHAT and CDR2 is FQDESV (reference sequence).

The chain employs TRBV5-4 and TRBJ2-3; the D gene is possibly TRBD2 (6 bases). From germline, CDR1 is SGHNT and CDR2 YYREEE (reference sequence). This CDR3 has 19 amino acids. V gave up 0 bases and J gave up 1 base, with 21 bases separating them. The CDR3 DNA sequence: TGTGCCAGCAGCTTGGATCTCGCGTTGGGACTCGACCGCACAGATACGCAGTATTTT. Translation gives CASSLDLALGLDRTDTQYF.

CDR3 in DNA: TGTGCCAGTAGTACTTATGGAAACACCATATATTTT. It specifies CASSTYGNTIYF. The V gene is TRBV19, the J gene TRBJ1-3; D not resolved. In germline, CDR1 is LNHDA, CDR2 SQIVND (reference sequence). V was pared by 4 bases and J by 3 bases, with 4 bases between. CDR3 length equals 12 residues.

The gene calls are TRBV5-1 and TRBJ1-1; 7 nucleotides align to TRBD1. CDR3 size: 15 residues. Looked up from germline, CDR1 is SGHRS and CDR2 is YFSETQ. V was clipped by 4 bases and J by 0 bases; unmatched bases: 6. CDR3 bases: TGCGCCAGCAGCCAACTACAGGGGTTGAACACTGAAGCTTTCTTT. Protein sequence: CASSQLQGLNTEAFF.

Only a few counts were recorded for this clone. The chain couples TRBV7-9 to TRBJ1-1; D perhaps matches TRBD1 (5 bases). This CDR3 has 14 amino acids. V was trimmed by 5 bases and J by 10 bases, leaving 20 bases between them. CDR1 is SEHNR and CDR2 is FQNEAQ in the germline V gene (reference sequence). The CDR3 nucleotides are TGTGCCAGCAGCAACTTTCGGGGGTCGGATCGAGCTTTCTTT. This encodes CASSNFRGSDRAFF.

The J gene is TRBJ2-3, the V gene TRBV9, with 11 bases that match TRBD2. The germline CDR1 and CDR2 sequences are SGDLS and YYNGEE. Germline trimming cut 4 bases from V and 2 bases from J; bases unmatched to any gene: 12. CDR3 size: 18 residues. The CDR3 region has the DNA TGTGCCAGCAGCTCTAAACCTCTTAGCGGGAGGGTCACAGATACGCAGTATTTT. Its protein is CASSSKPLSGRVTDTQYF.

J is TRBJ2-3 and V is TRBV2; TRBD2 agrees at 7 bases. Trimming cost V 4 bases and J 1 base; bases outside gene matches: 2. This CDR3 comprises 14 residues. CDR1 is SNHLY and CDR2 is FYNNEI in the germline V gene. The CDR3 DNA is TGTGCCAGCAGTGGTCTAGCGGGCACAGATACGCAGTATTTT. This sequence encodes CASSGLAGTDTQYF. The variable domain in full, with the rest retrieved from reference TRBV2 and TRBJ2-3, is EPEVTQTPSHQVTQMGQEVILRCVPISNHLYFYWYRQILGQKVEFLVSFYNNEISEKSEIFDDQFSVERPDGSNFTLKIRSTKLEDSAMYFCASSGLAGTDTQYFGPGTRLTVL.